This T cell receptor beta chain derives from a study of Ad26.COV2.S vaccination and SARS-CoV-2 variants. Study context: Ad26.COV2.S was injected intramuscularly once or twice, 56 days apart.

This table comes from immunoSEQ multiplex PCR, and its TCRdb copy is limited to in-frame clones, with some not included. The table lists about half a million clones, 80% to 90% of them singletons. V dropped 3 bases and J dropped 4 bases, with 7 bases sitting between them. Per the germline V gene, CDR1 is DFQATT and CDR2 is SNEGSKA (reference sequence). The CDR3 consists of 11 residues. Study findings and constraints: Total T cell responses may have been underestimated by the TCR breadth and depth analyses.

Described treatment: around 19 received Ad26.COV2.S at low or high dose, single or two shots; several received placebo; per-sample allocation not given. Sampling was done on day 63 after the first vaccine or placebo injection. This adult donor, from Boston, was 18-55 years old. On this clone: Its antigen is not known. This sample also contains other DNA sequences that code for the same CDR3.

The chain links TRBV20-1 to TRBJ2-7; the D is unclear. Sequences were derived from peripheral blood, sampled in a trial of Ad26.COV2.S vaccine versus placebo. This sequence originates from a person between 18 and 59 years old who received the Ad26.COV2.S COVID-19 vaccine or a placebo. In nucleotides, the CDR3 is TGCAGTGCTAGCGTTGGGTACGAGCAGTACTTC. Residues: CSASVGYEQYF.